This entry describes one TCR beta chain. As yet, its antigen is unknown. The sample comes from a study of T cells expressing NK-cell markers. Overall study: It was from sorted CD3+CD56+NKG2C+, CD3+CD56+NKG2C- and CD3+CD56-NKG2C+ T cells that TCR beta repertoires came. There were seven HCMV-seropositive donors and one seronegative donor among the eight sequenced.

Whole-study results and caveats: Of the CD8+ T cell pool in about six donors, about 1.0-7.0% was accounted for by dominant NKG2C+ clonotypes.

TCRdb re-called the 5' RACE reads and shows each CDR3 protein once, DNA omitted. The listing contains some 460,000 distinct CDR3 sequences. The receptor's source is a woman in her fifties or sixties in good health. The sequenced sample was blood T cells: a sorted CD56 or NKG2C T cell subset, CD4+ or CD8+ T cells, or bulk PBMC T cells (not recorded which).

CDR3 loop: CSALRQGGLNTEAFF. This rearrangement joins TRBV20-1 to TRBJ1-1; TCRdb picks TRBD1, but there is no DNA to check that call. Germline V gives CDR1 DFQATT, CDR2 SNEGSKA (reference sequence). This CDR3 is built from 15 residues.